These T cell receptor beta chains were read from a single sample in a study of T cells after yellow fever vaccination. TCRdb recomputed calls from the 5' RACE reads with MiXCR, one row per CDR3 protein. The sample has about 130,000 distinct CDR3 sequences, approximately 9% seen once; the top ten hold 40%. Sample: CD8+ T cells sorted from PBMCs, taken on the day of the yellow fever booster vaccination. These receptors all come from a man younger than 30 who received the YFV17D yellow fever vaccine. CDR3s include the opening cysteine and the closing phenylalanine or tryptophan. D genes are given only for firm matches.

TRBV5-1	TRBJ2-7	TRBD2	CASSLYTLAGDEQYF
TRBV29-1	TRBJ1-1	NA	CSVATVEAFF
TRBV7-8	TRBJ2-1	TRBD2	CASSLRLAGYSYNEQFF
TRBV25-1	TRBJ2-3	NA	CASSEGGGTQRDTQYF
TRBV25-1	TRBJ2-7	NA	CASSPHGERSYEQYF
TRBV7-9	TRBJ2-5	TRBD1	CASSLARGRMETQYF
TRBV6-2/TRBV6-3	TRBJ2-5	NA	CASSYSGYQETQYF
TRBV6-4	TRBJ2-2	NA	CASSVGFANTGELFF
TRBV19	TRBJ1-5	NA	CASSIVTPRVSNQPQHF
TRBV4-1	TRBJ2-5	NA	CASSQDRIQETQYF
TRBV6-2/TRBV6-3	TRBJ2-3	TRBD2	CASSYSTSGGADTQYF
TRBV30	TRBJ1-6	TRBD1	CAWSASGTGFSPLHF
TRBV7-9	TRBJ2-3	NA	CASSSPYTGSTDTQYF